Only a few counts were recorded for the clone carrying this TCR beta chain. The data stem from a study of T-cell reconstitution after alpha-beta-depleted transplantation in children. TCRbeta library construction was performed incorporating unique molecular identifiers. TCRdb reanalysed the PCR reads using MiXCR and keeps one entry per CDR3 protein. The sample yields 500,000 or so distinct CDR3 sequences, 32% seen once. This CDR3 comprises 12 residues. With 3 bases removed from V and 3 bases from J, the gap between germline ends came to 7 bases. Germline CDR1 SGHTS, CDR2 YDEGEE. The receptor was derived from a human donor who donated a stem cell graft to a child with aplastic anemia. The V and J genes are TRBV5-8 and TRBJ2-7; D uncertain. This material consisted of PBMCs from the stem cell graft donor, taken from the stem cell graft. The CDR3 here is CASSSFNYEQYF. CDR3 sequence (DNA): TGTGCCAGCAGCTCCTTTAACTACGAGCAGTACTTC. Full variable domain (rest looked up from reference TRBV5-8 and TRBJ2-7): EAGVTQSPTHLIKTRGQQATLRCSPISGHTSVYWYQQALGLGLQFLLWYDEGEERNRGNFPPRFSGRQFPNYSSELNVNALELEDSALYLCASSSFNYEQYFGPGTRLTVT.